These 24 T cell receptor beta chains were sequenced from one sample in a study of cytomegalovirus exposure and HLA in healthy donors. The primer mix had 60 Vbeta and 13 Jbeta primers. Some clones are missing from TCRdb's copy, which holds only in-frame ones; the method was immunoSEQ multiplex PCR. Among around 190,000 clones, over 60% were seen once, and the ten largest hold approximately 1%. Sequencing was performed on PBMCs. These receptors all stem from a woman in her 40s in good health and CMV-seronegative.

This chain joins TRBV5-1 and TRBJ2-1; TRBD2 aligns across 12 bases. Germline loops: CDR1 SGHRS, CDR2 YFSETQ. The CDR3 is 15 residues long. V shed 0 bases and J 7 bases; nucleotides not matched to a gene: 2. The CDR3 DNA follows: TGCGCCAGCAGCTTGGGACTAGCGGGAGCAAATGAGCAGTTCTTC. Residues: CASSLGLAGANEQFF.

The V call is TRBV7-3, the J call TRBJ1-4; 9 nucleotides align to TRBD1. Trimming removed 5 bases from V and 5 bases from J; junction bases left unmatched: 15. Germline CDR1 and CDR2: SGHTA and FQGTGA. The length of the CDR3 is 18 residues. The DNA for the CDR3 is TGTGCCAGCAGCGCCCGGGACAGGGTGAGTGCATCGAATGAAAAACTGTTTTTT. Its translation: CASSARDRVSASNEKLFF. Together with reference TRBV7-3 and TRBJ1-4, the CDR3 gives the full variable domain: GAGVSQTPSNKVTEKGKYVELRCDPISGHTALYWYRQSLGQGPEFLIYFQGTGAADDSGLPNDRFFAVRPEGSVSTLKIQRTERGDSAVYLCASSARDRVSASNEKLFFGSGTQLSVL.

The chain couples TRBV27 to TRBJ2-3; 10 bases are shared with TRBD1. Germline V gene lookup returns CDR1 MNHEY and CDR2 SMNVEV (reference sequence). The CDR3 totals 16 residues. Trimming took 0 bases from V and 2 from J; bases not matched to a gene: 2. CDR3 residues: CASSLSGQGITDTQYF. The CDR3 coding sequence is TGTGCCAGCAGTTTATCGGGACAGGGGATCACAGATACGCAGTATTTT.

The CDR3 nucleotides read TGTGCCAGCGGGGGCAGTACAGGGCTCATAACCGGGGAGCTGTTTTTT. It encodes CASGGSTGLITGELFF. The rearrangement joins TRBV2 to TRBJ2-2; D perhaps matches TRBD1 (6 bases). The germline V gene encodes CDR1 SNHLY and CDR2 FYNNEI. The CDR3 covers 16 residues. Deletions cut 8 bases from V and 5 bases from J, with 21 bases between. Together with reference TRBV2 and TRBJ2-2, the CDR3 gives the full variable domain: EPEVTQTPSHQVTQMGQEVILRCVPISNHLYFYWYRQILGQKVEFLVSFYNNEISEKSEIFDDQFSVERPDGSNFTLKIRSTKLEDSAMYFCASGGSTGLITGELFFGEGSRLTVL.

The chain links TRBV5-1 to TRBJ2-7, with D perhaps matching TRBD2 (5 bases). The length of the CDR3 is 14 residues. CDR1 is SGHRS and CDR2 is YFSETQ in the germline V gene. The CDR3 is CASSLAGSSSEQYV. CDR3 DNA sequence: TGCGCCAGCAGCTTGGCTGGGAGCTCCTCCGAGCAGTACGTC.

This chain uses TRBV28 with TRBJ1-5; TRBD1 might be the D (5 bases). The CDR3 loop spans 15 amino acids. Trimming removed 7 bases at V and 0 bases at J, with 13 bases between. Germline CDR1 MDHEN, CDR2 SYDVKM. CDR3 residues: CASTTPGHSNQPQHF. CDR3 bases: TGTGCCAGCACCACCCCAGGGCATAGCAATCAGCCCCAGCATTTT.

The genes are TRBV5-5 and TRBJ2-1, with D tentatively TRBD1 (6 bases). The CDR3 covers 15 residues. From germline, CDR1 is SGHKS and CDR2 YYEKEE (reference sequence). The germline V and J ends were trimmed by 2 bases and 3 bases, with 12 bases remaining between them. The CDR3: CASSFGDTNYNEQFF. The CDR3 DNA reads as TGTGCCAGCAGCTTTGGGGACACCAACTACAATGAGCAGTTCTTC.

V is TRBV4-3 and J is TRBJ1-4; 10 bases are a match to TRBD1. Losses at the gene ends were 4 bases for V and 5 bases for J; bases not matched to a gene: 4. This CDR3 is built from 15 residues. CDR1 and CDR2 (germline): LGHNA, YSLEER. Here the CDR3 DNA reads TGCGCCAGCAGCCCCCGGACAGGGGGGAATGAAAAACTGTTTTTT. Amino acids: CASSPRTGGNEKLFF.

The count of this clone is one. The chain recombines TRBV7-2 with TRBJ1-2, with TRBD1 as a possible D gene (5 bases). V was pared by 7 bases and J by 0 bases, with 18 bases between. CDR1 SGHTA and CDR2 FQGNSA come from the germline V gene. The CDR3 totals 16 residues. CDR3 amino acids: CASTPDITGANYGYTF. The CDR3 DNA is TGTGCCAGCACCCCGGACATTACGGGTGCTAACTATGGCTACACCTTC.

The rearrangement joins TRBV9 to TRBJ1-1; D is possibly TRBD1 (6 bases). The V gene lost 0 bases and the J gene lost 4 bases, with 13 bases spanning the gap. The CDR3 covers 15 residues. CDR1 and CDR2 from the germline V gene are SGDLS and YYNGEE. In DNA, the CDR3 is TGTGCCAGCAGCGTAGATACAGGGACGGGCACTGAAGCTTTCTTT. Protein: CASSVDTGTGTEAFF.

Note on this clone: This specimen includes other DNA sequences encoding the same CDR3. V usage is TRBV7-2 and J usage is TRBJ1-2; tentative D call: TRBD1 (5 bases). This CDR3 contains 13 residues. The germline V gene has CDR1 SGHTA and CDR2 FQGNSA. V was cut by 0 bases and J by 5 bases, with 7 bases left in between. As DNA, the CDR3 is TGTGCCAGCAGCTTAGCGCAGGGTTATGGCTACACCTTC. Protein sequence: CASSLAQGYGYTF. Together with reference TRBV7-2 and TRBJ1-2, the CDR3 gives the full variable domain: GAGVSQSPSNKVTEKGKDVELRCDPISGHTALYWYRQSLGQGLEFLIYFQGNSAPDKSGLPSDRFSAERTGGSVSTLTIQRTQQEDSAVYLCASSLAQGYGYTFGSGTRLTVV.

V and J are TRBV30 and TRBJ1-2; D is uncertain. V lost 5 bases and J lost 5, with 12 bases in between. Germline V lookup: CDR1 GTSNPN, CDR2 SVGIG (reference sequence). The CDR3 length is 12 residues. The CDR3 DNA sequence: TGTGCCTGGGGCCTAGGTAGATATGGCTACACCTTC. Translated, it gives CAWGLGRYGYTF.

This sequence joins TRBV11-3 and TRBJ2-5; 8 nucleotides match TRBD2. The end of the DNA aligns better with TRBJ2-7, so the J call may be wrong. The length of the CDR3 is 13 residues. Germline V gene sequence: CDR1 SGHNT, CDR2 YENEEA. The CDR3 DNA reads TGTGCCAGCAGCTTAGGCGGGGGGTTCGAGCAGTACTTC. This codes for CASSLGGGFEQYF.

The gene calls are TRBV5-4 and TRBJ2-6; 9 bases fit TRBD2. This CDR3 contains 18 residues. Losses at the gene ends were 4 bases for V and 0 bases for J; bases not matched to a gene: 8. Looked up from germline, CDR1 is SGHNT and CDR2 is YYREEE (reference sequence). The CDR3 here is CASSIPSGAGSGANVLTF. CDR3 DNA sequence: TGTGCCAGCAGCATACCTAGCGGGGCCGGCTCTGGGGCCAACGTCCTGACTTTC.

This chain uses TRBV9 with TRBJ2-7, with 7 bases fitting TRBD2. Trimming removed 3 bases from V and 0 bases from J; junction bases left unmatched: 12. The germline V gene has CDR1 SGDLS and CDR2 YYNGEE. The CDR3 covers 17 residues. In nucleotides, the CDR3 is TGTGCCAGCAGCGCCCCCTCAGGGAGGGAAGGCTCCTACGAGCAGTACTTC. This translates into CASSAPSGREGSYEQYF.

This sequence joins TRBV29-1 and TRBJ1-2; TRBD1 is a possible D gene (5 bases). In germline, CDR1 is SQVTM, CDR2 ANQGSEA. This CDR3 comprises 15 residues. Trimming took 4 bases from V and 3 from J, leaving 18 bases between them. The chain's CDR3 is CSVGNREGAHYGYTF. In DNA form, the CDR3 reads TGCAGCGTTGGGAATAGGGAAGGGGCGCACTATGGCTACACCTTC.

J is TRBJ2-1 and V is TRBV4-2; D may be TRBD2 (6 bases). CDR3 length: 18 residues. V gave up 0 bases and J gave up 0 bases, with 15 bases separating them. Per germline, CDR1 LGHNA and CDR2 YNFKEQ. CDR3 DNA sequence: TGTGCCAGCAGCCAAGACCCGGGACTTACTAACTCCTACAATGAGCAGTTCTTC. Protein: CASSQDPGLTNSYNEQFF.

The chain recombines TRBV28 with TRBJ1-6, with D possibly matching TRBD1 (5 bases). The germline gives CDR1 MDHEN, CDR2 SYDVKM. The CDR3 has 15 amino acids. Trimming left V 5 bases short and J 9 bases short, with 17 bases between. The CDR3 protein is CASSPNRGLGSPLHF. In DNA form, the CDR3 reads TGTGCCAGCAGTCCTAATCGGGGGTTAGGTTCACCCCTCCACTTT. Full variable domain (outside the CDR3, taken from reference TRBV28 and TRBJ1-6): DVKVTQSSRYLVKRTGEKVFLECVQDMDHENMFWYRQDPGLGLRLIYFSYDVKMKEKGDIPEGYSVSREKKERFSLILESASTNQTSMYLCASSPNRGLGSPLHFGNGTRLTVT.

This clone appeared once. V usage is TRBV7-2 and J usage is TRBJ2-3; 9 bases map to TRBD2. With V trimmed by 1 base and J by 4 bases, 3 bases remained unmatched. Germline-derived CDR1 and CDR2 are SGHTA and FQGNSA. This CDR3 region has 15 residues. The CDR3: CASSLVAGAADTQYF. In DNA, the CDR3 is TGTGCCAGCAGCTTAGTAGCGGGAGCAGCAGATACGCAGTATTTT. The full variable domain, its missing parts supplied by reference TRBV7-2 and TRBJ2-3, is GAGVSQSPSNKVTEKGKDVELRCDPISGHTALYWYRQSLGQGLEFLIYFQGNSAPDKSGLPSDRFSAERTGGSVSTLTIQRTQQEDSAVYLCASSLVAGAADTQYFGPGTRLTVL.

The chain carries TRBV15 and TRBJ2-1; D possibly corresponds to TRBD2 (5 bases). Germline CDR1 and CDR2: LNHNV and YYDKDF (reference sequence). V was cut by 0 bases and J by 13 bases, with 10 bases left in between. This CDR3 has 12 residues. In DNA form, the CDR3 reads TGTGCCACCAGCAGAGATTCCGCTAGCCAGTTCTTC. Encoded protein: CATSRDSASQFF. Looking up the rest from reference TRBV15 and TRBJ2-1 gives the full variable domain: DAMVIQNPRYQVTQFGKPVTLSCSQTLNHNVMYWYQQKSSQAPKLLFHYYDKDFNNEADTPDNFQSRRPNTSFCFLDIRSPGLGDTAMYLCATSRDSASQFFGPGTRLTVL.

The chain recombines TRBV11-2 with TRBJ2-2; a possible D gene is TRBD1 (5 bases). The V gene lost 2 bases and the J gene lost 7 bases, with 14 bases spanning the gap. There are 15 residues in the CDR3. The germline V gene encodes CDR1 SGHAT and CDR2 FQNNGV. The CDR3 protein is CASSLIQGIGGELFF. The CDR3 DNA reads as TGTGCCAGCAGCTTAATCCAGGGTATCGGCGGGGAGCTGTTTTTT.

The chain couples TRBV30 to TRBJ2-7, with TRBD2 matching 13 bases. This CDR3 has 14 amino acids. Germline CDR1 is GTSNPN and CDR2 is SVGIG (reference sequence). Trimming at V came to 2 bases and at J to 5 bases, leaving 3 bases not matched to a gene. The CDR3 loop reads CAWSRGLAGDEQYF. The CDR3 region has the DNA TGTGCCTGGAGTAGAGGACTAGCGGGAGACGAGCAGTACTTC.

V and J are TRBV7-2 and TRBJ2-1; maybe TRBD1 (5 bases). This CDR3 has 16 residues. Per the germline V gene, CDR1 is SGHTA and CDR2 is FQGNSA. Trimming took 1 base from V and 0 from J, leaving 10 bases between them. The CDR3 DNA is TGTGCCAGCAGCTTAGTTAGGGGAAGCTCCTACAATGAGCAGTTCTTC. Its protein is CASSLVRGSSYNEQFF.

The chain links TRBV6-5 to TRBJ1-2; TRBD1 aligns across 9 bases. V dropped 0 bases and J dropped 8; count of bases not matched to a gene: 4. The germline gives CDR1 MNHEY, CDR2 SVGAGI. The CDR3 extends over 14 amino acids. The CDR3 DNA reads as TGTGCCAGCAGTTACTCTTACAGGGGGCGAGGCTACACCTTC. This codes for CASSYSYRGRGYTF.